A selection of T cell receptor beta chains follows, all from one sample in a study of blood T cell repertoires in COVID-19. Generated by immunoSEQ multiplex PCR, the TCRdb table keeps only in-frame clones and is missing some. Here the sample spans some 330,000 clones, 70% to 90% being singletons. Sequencing used peripheral blood. All receptors derive from a woman aged 45-65 years with active or convalescent COVID-19. CDR3s include the opening cysteine and the closing phenylalanine or tryptophan. Fields, in order: J gene, clone size, V gene, D gene, CDR3 DNA, CDR3 protein. A D gene is named only where the DNA matches it firmly. Clone size, where shown, is once, few, many, or a class for clones that have expanded.

TRBJ1-4,NA,TRBV9,TRBD1,TGTGCCAGCAGCTCGAGACAGGGTAATGAAAAACTGTTTTTT,CASSSRQGNEKLFF
TRBJ2-2,NA,TRBV3-1/TRBV3-2,NA,TGTGCCAGCAGCCAAGGGAGTTCGACCGGGGAGCTGTTTTTT,CASSQGSSTGELFF
TRBJ2-6,NA,TRBV12-5,NA,TGTGCTAGTGGTTTGATCTTAACTCAAGCTGGGGCCAACGTCCTGACTTTC,CASGLILTQAGANVLTF
TRBJ1-1,NA,TRBV11-2,TRBD1,TGTGCCAGCAGCTGGGGACAGGGGATGAACACTGAAGCTTTCTTT,CASSWGQGMNTEAFF
TRBJ2-1,once,TRBV4-1,NA,TGCGCCAGCAGCCAAGTTTCCCAGGGTGCCTACAATGAGCAGTTCTTC,CASSQVSQGAYNEQFF
TRBJ1-5,once,TRBV30,TRBD1,TGTGCCTGGTCCAACAGGGGTACTTTTAATCAGCCCCAGCATTTT,CAWSNRGTFNQPQHF
TRBJ1-1,NA,TRBV27,TRBD1,TGTGCCAGCAGTCCCCAGGGGGCGCGTAACACTGAAGCTTTCTTT,CASSPQGARNTEAFF
TRBJ2-7,NA,TRBV30,NA,TGTGCCTGGAGCCCCTCTGGGCGGGGTTACTCCTACGAGCAGTACTTC,CAWSPSGRGYSYEQYF
TRBJ1-3,NA,TRBV5-1,TRBD1,TGCGCCAGCAGCTCACGCGTAGGACAGGGGTTTTCAGGAAACACCATATATTTT,CASSSRVGQGFSGNTIYF
TRBJ1-5,few,TRBV27,NA,TGTGCCAGCAGTTTAGGGGCAGATAGCAATCAGCCCCAGCATTTT,CASSLGADSNQPQHF
TRBJ2-5,NA,TRBV5-1,NA,TGCGCCAGCAGCTTGGGAGGCCAAGAGACCCAGTACTTC,CASSLGGQETQYF
TRBJ1-1,NA,TRBV5-5,TRBD1,TGTGCCAGCAGCTGGACAGGGGAGACTGAAGCTTTCTTT,CASSWTGETEAFF
TRBJ1-1,NA,TRBV11-2,NA,TGTGCCAGCAGCTTAGGAGGAGACCAGCGGGGGGCTTTCTTT,CASSLGGDQRGAFF
TRBJ1-1,NA,TRBV11-2,NA,TGTGCCAGCAGCTTAGATCCAGGCAAGAACACTGAAGCTTTCTTT,CASSLDPGKNTEAFF
TRBJ1-5,NA,TRBV15,TRBD1,TGTGCCACCAGTCTCGGGACAGGGTGGGTTCAGCCCCAGCATTTT,CATSLGTGWVQPQHF
TRBJ2-1,few,TRBV9,NA,TGTGCCAGCAGCGGGGCTTACAATGAGCAGTTCTTC,CASSGAYNEQFF
TRBJ2-5,NA,TRBV6-2/TRBV6-3,NA,TGTGCCAGCAGTGGACATTTGGAGACCCAGTACTTC,CASSGHLETQYF
TRBJ2-3,NA,TRBV6-6,NA,TGTGCCAGCAGTTACTCGGTGGGACATCTCACAGATACGCAGTATTTT,CASSYSVGHLTDTQYF
TRBJ2-5,NA,TRBV30,TRBD2,TGTGCCTGGAGTGCCTTAGCGGGCCCCCAAGAGACCCAGTACTTC,CAWSALAGPQETQYF
TRBJ2-7,NA,TRBV29-1,NA,TGCAGCGTTAAAATCAGGGGCAGCTCCTACGAGCAGTACTTC,CSVKIRGSSYEQYF
TRBJ2-7,few,TRBV29-1,TRBD2,TGCAGCGTTGAAGCCCGGACTAGCGGGACCTACGAGCAGTACTTC,CSVEARTSGTYEQYF
TRBJ2-2,NA,TRBV9,TRBD1,TGTGCCAGCAGCGAGCTAGGGGGACAGTGGGAACACACCGGGGAGCTGTTTTTT,CASSELGGQWEHTGELFF
TRBJ2-7,NA,TRBV28,TRBD2,TGTGCCACCCGCGGGGGACCCTACGAGCAGTACTTC,CATRGGPYEQYF
TRBJ2-1,NA,TRBV19,NA,TGTGCCAGTAGTATAGCTCCCTTAGCGACCCCATCCTACAATGAGCAGTTCTTC,CASSIAPLATPSYNEQFF
TRBJ1-2,once,TRBV4-1,TRBD1,TGCGCCAGCAGCCTGGGACAGGGATTTGAAGATGGCTACACCTTC,CASSLGQGFEDGYTF
TRBJ2-7,NA,TRBV30,NA,TGTGCCCTCAGGGTGGAGAACGAGCAGTACTTC,CALRVENEQYF
TRBJ1-3,NA,TRBV3-1/TRBV3-2,NA,TGTGCCAGCAGCCAAGTTGCGGGGACCATATATTTT,CASSQVAGTIYF
TRBJ1-1,NA,TRBV13,NA,TGTGCCAGCAGCTCTAGTACTGTAATTGAAGCTTTCTTT,CASSSSTVIEAFF
TRBJ1-5,NA,TRBV2,NA,TGTGCCAGCAGTTTTGGGGGGAGGGGTGGCAATCAGCCCCAGCATTTT,CASSFGGRGGNQPQHF
TRBJ2-7,few,TRBV27,TRBD2,TGTGCCAGCAGTTTGGGGGGGTCTCGGGGCGAGCAGTACTTC,CASSLGGSRGEQYF
TRBJ1-1,NA,TRBV4-2,NA,TGTGCCAGCAGCCAAGATTTCCCCAGGGATCGGACTGAAGCTTTCTTT,CASSQDFPRDRTEAFF
TRBJ1-1,NA,TRBV15,NA,TGTGCCACCAGTCTCGTGAACACTGAAGCTTTCTTT,CATSLVNTEAFF
TRBJ2-2,NA,TRBV7-9,NA,TGTGCCAGCAGCCCGGGACAGAACACCGGGGAGCTGTTTTTT,CASSPGQNTGELFF
TRBJ1-1,NA,TRBV7-2,NA,TGTGCCAGCAGCTTAGAAACAGCGGCCGAAGCTTTCTTT,CASSLETAAEAFF
TRBJ2-7,NA,TRBV27,NA,TGTGCCAGCAGTTTATCGGGCTTCCAGATGGGCGACGAGCAGTACTTC,CASSLSGFQMGDEQYF
TRBJ2-7,NA,TRBV2,NA,TGTGCCAGCAGTGGGCAGGTCTACGAGCAGTACTTC,CASSGQVYEQYF
TRBJ1-2,NA,TRBV18,NA,TGTGCCAGCTCACCCAGCGCGGACTATGGCTACACCTTC,CASSPSADYGYTF
TRBJ1-2,once,TRBV27,NA,TGTGCCAGCAGTTTTAGGGGATCCTATGGCTACACCTTC,CASSFRGSYGYTF
TRBJ2-1,NA,TRBV24-1,TRBD2,TGTGCCACCAGTGATGGGGCCGGGACTAGCACCTACAATGAGCAGTTCTTC,CATSDGAGTSTYNEQFF
TRBJ2-1,NA,TRBV15,TRBD1,TGTGCCACCAGCAGAAAGGGGACAGGGGGTCATGAGCAGTTCTTC,CATSRKGTGGHEQFF
TRBJ2-3,NA,TRBV12-3/TRBV12-4,TRBD2,TGTGCCAGCAGTTTAGGCGCTCTAGCGGACCAGTATTTT,CASSLGALADQYF
TRBJ2-5,NA,TRBV3-1/TRBV3-2,TRBD2,TGTGCCAGCAGCTCCCACGCCGAATTAGCGGGAAGAGAGACCCAGTACTTC,CASSSHAELAGRETQYF
TRBJ1-6,NA,TRBV5-5,TRBD1,TGTGCCAGCAGCTGGGACAGCGCCCATTCACCCCTCCACTTT,CASSWDSAHSPLHF
TRBJ2-5,NA,TRBV10-1,NA,TGCGCCAGCAGTGCGGAGACCCAGTACTTC,CASSAETQYF
TRBJ2-5,NA,TRBV5-1,TRBD2,TGCGCCAGCAGCTCACCGGGACTAGCGGGGGGGAAAGAGACCCAGTACTTC,CASSSPGLAGGKETQYF
TRBJ2-1,NA,TRBV29-1,TRBD1,TGCAGCGTAAAGGGGGCCAGGGGGAACAATGAGCAGTTCTTC,CSVKGARGNNEQFF